These 2 T cell receptor beta chains were sequenced from one sample in a study of breast tumors, draining lymph nodes, adjacent tissues. TCRdb re-called the multiplex PCR reads through MiXCR, storing one row per CDR3 protein. The sample consists of about 200,000 distinct CDR3 sequences, less than 40% of them appearing once. Samples came from axillary lymph nodes draining the breast cancer. Sequenced input: axillary lymph node tissue. The source is a female donor with breast cancer. Some clones in this sample may be carry-over from other donors' samples.

This clonotype showed up many times. This chain uses TRBV5-5 with TRBJ2-7, with 8 bases aligning to TRBD1. V lost 4 bases, J lost 4 bases, and 7 bases stayed unmatched. Germline loops: CDR1 SGHKS, CDR2 YYEKEE (reference sequence). The CDR3 has 14 amino acids. CDR3 region: CASSIVGTGYEQYF. As DNA, the CDR3 is TGTGCCAGCAGCATCGTTGGGACAGGTTACGAGCAGTACTTC.

This clonotype showed up many times. The genes are TRBV7-9 and TRBJ2-3; 7 nucleotides agree with TRBD1. CDR1 and CDR2 from the germline V gene are SEHNR and FQNEAQ (reference sequence). Germline trimming cut 4 bases from V and 0 bases from J; bases unmatched to any gene: 1. CDR3 length: 14 amino acids. The CDR3 DNA is TGTGCCAGCAGCTGGGACAGTAGCACAGATACGCAGTATTTT. Translation: CASSWDSSTDTQYF.